Listed here are 4 T cell receptor beta chains from one sample, sequenced in a study of spatial heterogeneity in lung cancer. Study results and caveats: It was found that expanded intratumoral alpha and beta TCR counts tracked tumor mutation counts.

MiXCR, run by TCRdb on the 5' RACE reads, gives a single entry per CDR3 protein. The profile shows about 14,000 distinct CDR3 sequences, 4.7% of them singletons. These receptors have no known antigen. The time point: sample taken at primary tumor resection. Specimen: lung tumor tissue, collected at surgery. The receptors here all came from a female donor with early-stage non-small cell lung cancer.

At least ten counts were recorded for this clonotype. Since the library was made to target alpha chains, this beta chain is a stray read and its abundance is not meaningful. V gene TRBV2 combines with J gene TRBJ2-1, with a weak D call TRBD1 (6 bases). V was trimmed by 8 bases and J by 6 bases, leaving 11 bases between them. Germline CDR1 and CDR2: SNHLY and FYNNEI. There are 12 residues in the CDR3. The CDR3 protein is CASVQGINEQFF. In DNA, the CDR3 is TGTGCCAGCGTTCAGGGGATCAATGAGCAGTTCTTC.

This clonotype was observed many times. This beta chain represents an off-target read in a library built for alpha chains; its size is of limited meaning. The chain employs TRBV9 and TRBJ1-1; D remains unclear. Germline V gene data show CDR1 as SGDLS and CDR2 as YYNGEE. V dropped 0 bases and J dropped 0 bases, with 6 bases sitting between them. This CDR3 region has 14 residues. CDR3: CASSVAWVNTEAFF. DNA for the CDR3: TGTGCCAGCAGCGTAGCGTGGGTGAACACTGAAGCTTTCTTT.

A note on this clonotype: The library was built for alpha chains, so this beta chain is an off-target read and its size means little. This chain links TRBV12-3 or TRBV12-4 with TRBJ2-1, with D perhaps matching TRBD1 (6 bases). V was trimmed by 4 bases and J by 5 bases, leaving 12 bases between them. The CDR3 runs 14 residues. CDR3 DNA sequence: TGTGCCAGCAGTTGGGGACACGGAAACAATGAGCAGTTCTTC. Protein sequence: CASSWGHGNNEQFF.

This clonotype is deemed medium-sized. For a library built for alpha chains, this beta chain is a stray read; little rests on its size. The chain recombines TRBV5-8 with TRBJ1-4; D is ambiguous. This CDR3 has 16 residues. Between the trimmed V and J ends, which lost 0 bases and 0 bases, there was a span of 9 bases. From germline, CDR1 is SGHTS and CDR2 YDEGEE. The CDR3, as DNA: TGTGCCAGCAGCTTGGCCTTTGCGGCAACTAATGAAAAACTGTTTTTT. It codes for CASSLAFAATNEKLFF.